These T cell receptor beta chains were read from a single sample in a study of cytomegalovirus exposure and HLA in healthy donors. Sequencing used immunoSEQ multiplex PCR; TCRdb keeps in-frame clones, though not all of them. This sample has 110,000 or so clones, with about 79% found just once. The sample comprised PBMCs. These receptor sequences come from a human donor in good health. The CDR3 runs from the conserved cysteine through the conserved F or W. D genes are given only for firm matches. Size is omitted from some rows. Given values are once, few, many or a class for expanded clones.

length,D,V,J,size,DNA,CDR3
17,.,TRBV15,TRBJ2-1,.,TGTGCCACCAGCAGAGCTTTTCGGGTTATCCCCTACAATGAGCAGTTCTTC,CATSRAFRVIPYNEQFF
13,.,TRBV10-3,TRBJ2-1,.,TGTGCCATCTCGCGGAGCTCCTACAATGAGCAGTTCTTC,CAISRSSYNEQFF
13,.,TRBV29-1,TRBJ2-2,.,TGCAGCGTTGCGATGACGGGGGCCGGGGAGCTGTTTTTT,CSVAMTGAGELFF
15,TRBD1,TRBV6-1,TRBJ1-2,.,TGTGCCAGCAGTGTAGAGACAGGGACTAACTATGGCTACACCTTC,CASSVETGTNYGYTF
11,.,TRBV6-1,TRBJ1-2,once,TGTGCCAGCAGTGAATTGGCTGGCTACACCTTC,CASSELAGYTF
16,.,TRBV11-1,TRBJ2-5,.,TGTGCCAGCAGCCCGCGGACAGAATTCAACCAAGAGACCCAGTACTTC,CASSPRTEFNQETQYF
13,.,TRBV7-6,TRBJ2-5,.,TGTGCCAGCAGCCCATTGCCAGTCGAGACCCAGTACTTC,CASSPLPVETQYF
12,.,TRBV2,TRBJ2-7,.,TGTGCCAGCAGAGAGGGCTCCTACGAGCAGTACTTC,CASREGSYEQYF
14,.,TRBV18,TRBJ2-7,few,TGTGCCAGCCGGGAACAGGGTCTTCCCTACGAGCAGTACTTC,CASREQGLPYEQYF
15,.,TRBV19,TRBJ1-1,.,TGTGCCACCTCAAGTCTTGGGGGGATGAACACTGAAGCTTTCTTT,CATSSLGGMNTEAFF
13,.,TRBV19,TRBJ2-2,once,TGTGCCAGTAGTCTGAAGAACGGCGGGGAGCTGTTTTTT,CASSLKNGGELFF
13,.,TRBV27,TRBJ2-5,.,TGTGCCAGCAGTCCATATAAGGGGGAGACCCAGTACTTC,CASSPYKGETQYF
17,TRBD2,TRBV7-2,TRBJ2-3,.,TGTGCCAGCAGCTTACAAGCGGGAGCAAGCACGGCAGATACGCAGTATTTT,CASSLQAGASTADTQYF
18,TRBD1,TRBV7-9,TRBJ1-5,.,TGTGCCAGCAGCTCCGTCCCGGGACAGGGACCGCCGGGTCAGCCCCAGCATTTT,CASSSVPGQGPPGQPQHF
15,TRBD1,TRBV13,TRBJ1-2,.,TGTGCCAGCAGCCGCAAGCTACAGGGGGCGTCGGGCTACACCTTC,CASSRKLQGASGYTF
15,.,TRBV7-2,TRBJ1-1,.,TGTGCCAGCAGCTTAAGAAGGGGTGGAGAAACTGAAGCTTTCTTT,CASSLRRGGETEAFF
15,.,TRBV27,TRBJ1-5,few,TGTGCCACCAAGGAGAAAGGGGCTTCCAATCAGCCCCAGCATTTT,CATKEKGASNQPQHF
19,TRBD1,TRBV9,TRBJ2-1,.,TGTGCCAGCAGCGTAGACCCTATCCATCTAAGGGGGCCCTACAATGAGCAGTTCTTC,CASSVDPIHLRGPYNEQFF